This T cell receptor (beta chain) was observed in a study of vaccination and CD4 T cells after COVID-19. Concerning this clonotype itself: Antigen specificity is unknown.

Cultured CD4+ T cells had their DNA profiled by the Oncomine TCR Beta short-read assay. TCRdb re-called the PCR reads with MiXCR, one entry per CDR3 protein. The sample gives some 10,000 distinct CDR3 sequences, about 60% of which show up once; under 7.5% is in the top ten. Treatment described: approximately 9-day PBMC culture with coronavirus spike peptide pools or control peptides (ViraFEST assay). Each well held a few million PBMCs in IL-2 (about 9.3 IU/ml) medium with 10 ug/ml peptide pools. V lost 1 base and J 4 bases, leaving 13 bases between the germline ends. CDR1 and CDR2 (germline): SGHVS, FQNEAQ. The CDR3 extends over 15 amino acids.

The source of this sequence is a human donor who had recovered from COVID-19. The sample consisted of CD4+ T cells from blood, cultured in vitro. This chain uses TRBV7-8 with TRBJ1-2; a possible D gene is TRBD1 (5 bases). Here the CDR3 reads CASSLGSGPLYGYTF. The DNA of the CDR3 is TGTGCCAGCAGCTTAGGGTCAGGGCCCCTCTATGGCTACACCTTC.